Below, 13 T cell receptor beta chains from the same sample are listed, as sequenced in a study of naive and memory T cell subsets. The library had UMIs added by 3' ligation of an oligonucleotide to TCR cDNA. Four PCR rounds used nested alpha and beta constant region primers plus the SP2 primer. TCRdb re-analysed the 5' RACE reads in MiXCR, keeping a single row per CDR3 protein. Here the sample spans 45,000 to 55,000 distinct CDR3 sequences, 4.7% being singletons. Receptors were obtained from a female donor in good health.

This clonotype was seen ten or more times. This rearrangement joins TRBV27 to TRBJ2-7; possible D gene TRBD1, 5 bases. The germline CDR1 and CDR2 sequences are MNHEY and SMNVEV (reference sequence). There are 14 residues in the CDR3. Trimming stripped 6 bases from V and 3 bases from J, with 15 bases between. DNA of the CDR3: TGTGCCAGCAGAGGGGTGCTAGGCCTCTACGAGCAGTACTTC. Its translation is CASRGVLGLYEQYF.

This clonotype has ten or more counts. The V call is TRBV25-1, the J call TRBJ2-6, with D perhaps TRBD1 (6 bases). Trimming removed 3 bases at V and 0 bases at J, with 15 bases between. The CDR3 has 18 residues. CDR1 is MGHDK and CDR2 is SYGVNS in the germline V gene. The DNA of the CDR3 is TGTGCCAGCAGTGAGGTCTGGCAGGGGAACTCTGGGGCCAACGTCCTGACTTTC. Its protein product is CASSEVWQGNSGANVLTF.

This clonotype was observed many times. The chain uses TRBV5-1 and TRBJ2-5, with a possible D match to TRBD2 (6 bases). This CDR3 is 15 amino acids long. Deletions cut 0 bases from V and 2 bases from J, with 11 bases between. The germline V gene encodes CDR1 SGHRS and CDR2 YFSETQ. The CDR3 DNA reads TGCGCCAGCAGCTTGGTTGGCGGGGTACAAGAGACCCAGTACTTC. Its translation: CASSLVGGVQETQYF.

This clonotype has just a few counts. Sequence at one end of the junction differs from germline and may be a read error. The chain recombines TRBV19 with TRBJ1-2, with D tentatively TRBD1 (5 bases). The CDR3 is 12 residues long. CDR1 is LNHDA and CDR2 is SQIVND in the germline V gene (reference sequence). CDR3 in DNA: TGTGCCAGTAGTGCGTCAGGGCATGGCGACACCTTC. Translated, it gives CASSASGHGDTF.

As concerns this clonotype: Possible read error: a much larger clone is one base away. The CDR3 sequence is CSARTSWAYNEQFF. The CDR3 DNA is TGCAGTGCGCGGACTAGCTGGGCCTACAATGAGCAGTTCTTC. J is TRBJ2-1 and V is TRBV20-1; TRBD2 matches at 8 bases. With 6 bases clipped from V and 2 bases from J, the junction kept 6 bases outside the gene matches. The length of the CDR3 is 14 residues. The germline V gene encodes CDR1 DFQATT and CDR2 SNEGSKA (reference sequence).

This clonotype appeared a few times. The rearrangement uses TRBV27 and TRBJ2-7; 10 bases are shared with TRBD1. In germline, CDR1 is MNHEY, CDR2 SMNVEV (reference sequence). The CDR3 loop spans 18 amino acids. Germline trimming cut 3 bases from V and 3 bases from J; bases unmatched to any gene: 14. As DNA, the CDR3 is TGTGCCAGCAGTTTGAGTGGACAGGGGGTCCCGCCTATCTACGAGCAGTACTTC. Translation gives CASSLSGQGVPPIYEQYF.

Ten or more counts support this clonotype. The CDR3 loop is CASSLYSVRNSYEQYF. CDR3 nucleotide sequence: TGTGCCAGCAGCTTGTACTCCGTCCGGAACTCCTACGAGCAGTACTTC. The chain is built from TRBV5-4 and TRBJ2-7; D is undetermined. The CDR3 contains 16 residues. The ends were cut back, 1 base at V and 0 bases at J, with 14 bases in the middle. CDR1 is SGHNT, CDR2 YYREEE, per germline (reference sequence).

Ten or more counts support this clonotype. This chain connects TRBV28 to TRBJ2-7; the match to TRBD1 covers 7 bases. The germline CDR1 and CDR2 sequences are MDHEN and SYDVKM. Trimming took 7 bases from V and 0 from J; bases not matched to a gene: 6. CDR3 length: 14 amino acids. Here the CDR3 DNA reads TGTGCCAGCAACGCCGGGACAGCCTCCTACGAGCAGTACTTC. Its translation: CASNAGTASYEQYF.

This clonotype has at least ten counts. The genes are TRBV29-1 and TRBJ2-1; D possibly matches TRBD1 or TRBD2 (5 bases each). Trimming pared 7 bases from V and 7 bases from J, leaving 8 bases between. CDR1 SQVTM and CDR2 ANQGSEA come from the germline V gene. This CDR3 has 10 residues. CDR3 amino acids: CSGGPNEQFF. CDR3 sequence (DNA): TGCAGCGGGGGACCTAATGAGCAGTTCTTC.

This clonotype has ten or more counts. The chain has TRBV28 and TRBJ2-7; 8 nucleotides agree with TRBD1. The CDR3 loop spans 15 amino acids. Germline V gene lookup returns CDR1 MDHEN and CDR2 SYDVKM. V lost 6 bases and J lost 6; bases outside the gene matches: 13. DNA for the CDR3: TGTGCCAGCAGCCTCAACAGGGGGTTTTTCAGCGAGCAGTACTTC. Protein product: CASSLNRGFFSEQYF.

This clonotype has at least ten counts. The CDR3 spells CSVAQSNAGGSTEAFF. CDR3 nucleotide sequence: TGCAGCGTTGCTCAGTCCAACGCAGGGGGTTCGACTGAAGCTTTCTTT. The gene calls are TRBV29-1 and TRBJ1-1; the match to TRBD1 covers 7 bases. Germline V lookup: CDR1 SQVTM, CDR2 ANQGSEA. With 4 bases clipped from V and 5 bases from J, the junction kept 16 bases outside the gene matches. This CDR3 contains 16 residues.

By share of the sample, this clonotype is medium-sized (0.01 to 0.1%). V is TRBV6-5 and J is TRBJ2-7; D unclear. The germline V gene encodes CDR1 MNHEY and CDR2 SVGAGI. The CDR3 spans 12 residues. V was shortened by 6 bases and J by 2 bases, with 8 bases between the two germline ends. The CDR3: CASRGSTYEQYF. CDR3 sequence (DNA): TGTGCCAGCAGAGGGTCGACCTACGAGCAGTACTTC.

This clonotype was seen many times. The V and J genes are TRBV20-1 and TRBJ1-1, with D possibly being TRBD1 (6 bases). Germline V gene data show CDR1 as DFQATT and CDR2 as SNEGSKA (reference sequence). This CDR3 has 14 residues. V was clipped by 1 base and J by 1 base, with 10 bases between them. In nucleotides, the CDR3 is TGCAGTGCTAGAGCGGGACATTCGAACACTGAAGCTTTCTTT. This gives the protein CSARAGHSNTEAFF.